The T cell receptor beta chain described here comes from a study of OX40 agonist ivuxolimab in advanced cancers. Describing the broader study: The costimulatory receptor OX40 (CD134) was targeted by ivuxolimab, a fully human IgG2 agonistic monoclonal antibody. Intravenous ivuxolimab was administered to patients every 2 weeks at six dose levels: 0.01, 0.1, 0.3, 1.5, 3 and 10 mg/kg. Among the roughly 50 dose-escalation patients, approximately 20 had hepatocellular carcinoma, some 15 melanoma, 9 renal cell carcinoma and 9 head and neck cancer. In the dose-escalation cohort, nearly 85% of patients were male, and the mean age was 60 years with a range of about 20 to 80. Patients were allowed to have had prior anti-PD-1, anti-PD-L1 or anti-CTLA-4 therapy, and around two fifths of the dose-escalation patients had been treated with checkpoint inhibitors. Partial responses occurred in three dose-escalation patients: two with cutaneous melanoma and one with hepatocellular carcinoma. The purpose of peripheral TCRbeta sequencing was to test whether ivuxolimab changed TCR sequence diversity and led to clonal T-cell expansion. The monotherapy dose-escalation portion (N of about 50 patients) of the phase I ivuxolimab trial is reported in the paper. On the study overall, not on this receptor specifically: Low levels of normalized T-cell clonal expansion were also seen in some nonresponding patients. Clonal expansion of both CD4+ and CD8+ blood T cells was observed from baseline to week 6 at doses 0.1 to 3.0 mg/kg. On average, CD8+ T cells showed more expanded clones than CD4+ T cells after ivuxolimab. Partial responders in the 0.1-3.0 mg/kg groups had among the lowest normalized peripheral clonal expansion, especially among CD8+ T cells. The antigen specificity of the peripheral T cells that underwent clonal expansion was not determined.

The CDR3 numbers 14 residues from cysteine through phenylalanine. The DNA shown is the 42-base CDR3, in frame from base 1. Relative to germline, V is 5 bases shorter and J is 4 bases shorter, with 14 bases between their ends. CDR1 and CDR2 are read off the germline V gene (reference sequence) as MNHEY and SMNVEV. The trial excluded patients who had a history of autoimmune disease or who were on systemic immunosuppression. Peripheral blood for TCR sequencing was collected from all dose cohorts at baseline, on cycle 4 day 1, and on cycle 7 day 1. The samples were drawn from a first-in-human, open-label, multicenter phase I dose-escalation trial of ivuxolimab. Adults with locally advanced or metastatic melanoma, renal cell carcinoma, hepatocellular carcinoma or head and neck squamous cell carcinoma were enrolled in the trial. Before TCR sequencing, CD4+ T cells and CD8+ T cells were sorted from peripheral blood as separate populations.

A single count supports this clone. Its binding antigen is unknown. Per-nucleotide qualities are absent, and no much larger clonotype sits a single base away. To sequence the TCRbeta CDR3 region, genomic DNA was isolated from the sorted cells. The immunoSEQ Assay was used to sequence the TCRbeta CDR3 regions. The table was pulled from immuneACCESS by TCRdb, which kept in-frame rearrangements only. Such tables lose some clones; where checked, under half of the loss comes from unresolved V genes, and the rest has no known cause. A total of 75,000 to 100,000 clones appear in this sample, roughly nine tenths of them only once. Of the sample, approximately 0.54% is held by the ten largest clones.

The source of this sequence is an adult with an advanced solid tumor such as melanoma, head and neck, liver or kidney cancer. Sample: CD4+ or CD8+ T cells sorted from blood, taken in a trial of the OX40 agonist ivuxolimab. Recombination connected TRBV27 to TRBJ1-2; tentative D gene TRBD1, with 5 bases matching. At the DNA level, the sequence is TGTGCCAGCAGTCAAAACAGGTTCACCTATGGCTACACCTTC. Its protein is CASSQNRFTYGYTF.